A single sample gave rise to the 15 T cell receptor beta chains below, sequenced in a study of human T cells and chemical hapten exposure. A single record per CDR3 protein comes from TCRdb applying MiXCR to the RACE reads. The sample shows some 98,000 distinct CDR3 sequences, less than 14% of them seen only once. Time point reported: pre-sensitization, week 0. Treatment denoted: therapeutic diphenylcyclopropenone sensitization with weekly scalp DPC. The sample was whole blood, taken in connection with sensitization to the hapten diphenylcyclopropenone (DPC). These receptors all stem from a woman aged 55 to 70 with alopecia areata. Some clones in this sample may be carry-over from other donors' samples.

This clonotype was picked up many times. This chain connects TRBV5-1 to TRBJ2-2; a possible D gene is TRBD1 (6 bases). Trimming shortened V by 4 bases and J by 0 bases, and 10 bases separated the two germline ends. Germline V lookup: CDR1 SGHRS, CDR2 YFSETQ. This CDR3 region has 15 residues. The CDR3 nucleotides are TGCGCCAGCAGCAGGGGGACCGCGAACACCGGGGAGCTGTTTTTT. Its translation is CASSRGTANTGELFF.

This clonotype has a count of ten or more. The V call is TRBV7-2, the J call TRBJ2-7; TRBD1 agrees at 10 bases. The germline V gene encodes CDR1 SGHTA and CDR2 FQGNSA. The CDR3 contains 18 residues. The trim removed 4 bases at V and 6 bases at J, leaving 18 bases unmatched. This CDR3 is CASSSPGTTGGGMGEQYF. The CDR3 nucleotides are TGTGCCAGCAGCTCACCCGGAACGACAGGGGGCGGCATGGGCGAGCAGTACTTC.

This clonotype was seen ten or more times. CDR3 nucleotides: TGTGCCAGCAGTCCACGAGTGACAGGATTGGAAAACATTCAGTACTTC. It specifies CASSPRVTGLENIQYF. The J gene is TRBJ2-4, the V gene TRBV6-2 or TRBV6-3; weak D call: TRBD1 (6 bases). Germline assignment: CDR1 MNHEY and CDR2 SVGEGT. Trimming cost V 5 bases and J 5 bases, with 19 bases left between them. CDR3 length equals 16 residues.

In its sample, this clonotype was seen many times. The V call is TRBV3-1, the J call TRBJ1-1; D unclear. The germline V gene has CDR1 LGHDT and CDR2 YNNKEL (reference sequence). Trimming took 4 bases from V and 7 from J, leaving 13 bases between them. This CDR3 spans 13 amino acids. CDR3 loop: CASSPEGYVEAFF. The DNA of the CDR3 is TGTGCCAGCAGCCCTGAAGGGTACGTTGAAGCTTTCTTT.

The table lists this clonotype with a few counts. The chain links TRBV7-9 to TRBJ2-1, with TRBD2 matching over 11 bases. Unmatched junction bases numbered 9, after V lost 3 bases and J lost 5 bases. The CDR3 extends over 17 amino acids. From germline, CDR1 is SEHNR and CDR2 FQNEAQ (reference sequence). The CDR3 DNA follows: TGTGCCAGCAGCTTCACGCTGACTAGCGGGGTAGACAATGAGCAGTTCTTC. Translation gives CASSFTLTSGVDNEQFF. Full variable domain (remainder filled in from reference TRBV7-9 and TRBJ2-1): DTGVSQNPRHKITKRGQNVTFRCDPISEHNRLYWYRQTLGQGPEFLTYFQNEAQLEKSRLLSDRFSAERPKGSFSTLEIQRTEQGDSAMYLCASSFTLTSGVDNEQFFGPGTRLTVL.

This clonotype was detected a few times. V usage is TRBV11-2 and J usage is TRBJ2-7, with D perhaps TRBD1 (5 bases). Per germline, CDR1 SGHAT and CDR2 FQNNGV. The CDR3 runs to 15 residues. Trimming stripped 4 bases from V and 5 bases from J, with 18 bases between. The CDR3 bases are TGTGCCAGCAGCTACGGCAGGGCAGTTTGGGACGAGCAGTACTTC. It codes for CASSYGRAVWDEQYF.

This clonotype was recorded at least ten times. This chain joins TRBV7-8 and TRBJ2-3, with D hard to call. The CDR3 totals 16 residues. Trimming took 5 bases from V and 6 from J, leaving 21 bases between them. Germline assignment: CDR1 SGHVS and CDR2 FQNEAQ. Written as DNA, the CDR3 is TGTGCCAGCAGCCCTAGGGTAGATGCAGGCAGGGATACGCAGTATTTT. It codes for CASSPRVDAGRDTQYF. Combining the CDR3 with reference TRBV7-8 and TRBJ2-3 gives the whole variable domain GAGVSQSPRYKVAKRGQDVALRCDPISGHVSLFWYQQALGQGPEFLTYFQNEAQLDKSGLPSDRFFAERPEGSVSTLKIQRTQQEDSAVYLCASSPRVDAGRDTQYFGPGTRLTVL.

The chain combines TRBV4-1 with TRBJ2-1; the D gene is possibly TRBD1 (5 bases). CDR1 is MGHRA and CDR2 is YSYEKL in the germline V gene. This CDR3 contains 17 residues. The V and J ends lost 0 bases and 4 bases respectively, with 16 bases between them. The chain's CDR3 is CASSQDFSVPGYNEQFF. CDR3 nucleotide sequence: TGCGCCAGCAGCCAAGATTTCTCTGTCCCAGGGTACAATGAGCAGTTCTTC.

This clonotype appeared many times. CDR3 in amino acids: CASSQRQGSNQPQHF. In DNA, the CDR3 is TGTGCCAGCAGTCAAAGACAGGGTAGCAATCAGCCCCAGCATTTT. The chain has TRBV12-3 or TRBV12-4 and TRBJ1-5; 7 nucleotides agree with TRBD1. This CDR3 comprises 15 residues. The V segment lost 5 bases and the J segment 0 bases; nucleotides outside the gene matches: 4.

The chain has TRBV5-1 and TRBJ1-5; 9 nucleotides match TRBD1. This CDR3 spans 18 amino acids. Germline V CDR1 and CDR2: SGHRS, YFSETQ. V lost 0 bases and J lost 6; bases outside the gene matches: 13. The CDR3 loop is CASSLVLDRGRLGQPQHF. For the CDR3, the DNA is TGCGCCAGCAGCTTGGTTCTGGACAGGGGAAGGTTGGGTCAGCCCCAGCATTTT.

In its sample, this clonotype was seen many times. This rearrangement joins TRBV3-1 to TRBJ2-7; 8 positions match TRBD2. V lost 2 bases and J lost 4; bases outside the gene matches: 10. The CDR3 has 16 amino acids. Looked up from germline, CDR1 is LGHDT and CDR2 is YNNKEL (reference sequence). The CDR3 reads CASSQPLGGAAYEQYF. Written as DNA, the CDR3 is TGTGCCAGCAGCCAACCCCTCGGGGGGGCGGCATACGAGCAGTACTTC.

This clonotype showed up many times. V gene TRBV12-3 or TRBV12-4 combines with J gene TRBJ1-2; D is undetermined. There are 13 residues in the CDR3. The V gene lost 5 bases and the J gene lost 8 bases, with 15 bases spanning the gap. As DNA, the CDR3 is TGTGCCAGCAGTCCCTTTGGAGTGCGGGGCTACACCTTC. Its translation: CASSPFGVRGYTF.

This clonotype has ten or more counts. J is TRBJ2-2 and V is TRBV5-1; TRBD1 agrees at 8 bases. This CDR3 is built from 15 residues. With V trimmed by 5 bases and J by 1 base, 4 bases remained unmatched. Germline CDR1 reads SGHRS; CDR2 reads YFSETQ. CDR3 loop: CASRSGQENTGELFF. CDR3 DNA: TGCGCCAGCAGGTCGGGACAGGAGAACACCGGGGAGCTGTTTTTT.

In this sample, this clonotype turned up many times. The chain joins TRBV18 to TRBJ1-2, with D uncertain. The CDR3 consists of 11 residues. V was pared by 2 bases and J by 6 bases, with 4 bases between. Germline CDR1 reads KGHSH; CDR2 reads LQKENI. The DNA for the CDR3 is TGTGCCAGCTCACCAGGGGATGGCTACACCTTC. Translating it yields CASSPGDGYTF.

This clonotype has ten or more counts. The junction shows a germline mismatch at one end, possibly a read error. This chain joins TRBV4-1 and TRBJ1-1; D gene uncertain. The CDR3 has 15 amino acids. Germline assignment: CDR1 MGHRA and CDR2 YSYEKL. This CDR3 is CASSQDQRTNSEAFF. The CDR3 bases are TGCGCCAGCAGCCAAGATCAAAGGACGAACTCTGAAGCTTTCTTT.